This is a list of T cell receptor beta chains from one sample in a study of blood T cell repertoires in COVID-19. Sequencing was performed with immunoSEQ multiplex PCR; in TCRdb, only in-frame clones are kept and a portion is missing. The table shows approximately 79,000 clones, with around 80% occurring only once. The source material was peripheral blood. These receptors came from a man over 45 with COVID-19, enrolled during active disease. The CDR3 runs from the conserved cysteine through the conserved F or W. D genes are given only for firm matches. Rows give clone size only sometimes, using once, few, many, or a class for an expanded clone.

clone_size,v_call,d_call,j_call,cdr3_nt,cdr3_aa
-,TRBV19,TRBD1,TRBJ1-2,TGTGCCAGTACCGCCCGGGACAGAGCCGGCTACACCTTC,CASTARDRAGYTF
-,TRBV2,-,TRBJ2-1,TGTGCCAGCAGTGAAAGGGGGAGTTCCTACAATGAGCAGTTCTTC,CASSERGSSYNEQFF
-,TRBV10-3,TRBD1,TRBJ2-7,TGTGCCATCAGACCGGGACAGGGATACTACGAGCAGTACTTC,CAIRPGQGYYEQYF
-,TRBV5-1,-,TRBJ1-4,TGCGCCAGCAGCTTGGACCCCGGAGGGAATGAAAAACTGTTTTTT,CASSLDPGGNEKLFF
-,TRBV11-3,TRBD1,TRBJ2-2,TGTGCCAGCAGCTCCAGGGGGCGCCCCGGGGAGCTGTTTTTT,CASSSRGRPGELFF
-,TRBV6-1,-,TRBJ1-2,TGTGCCAGCAGTGAAGCGATGGGGGGGAACTATGGCTACACCTTC,CASSEAMGGNYGYTF
medium-sized,TRBV19,TRBD1,TRBJ2-7,TGTGCCAGTACTGCTGGGACAGGGGGACACGAGCAGTACTTC,CASTAGTGGHEQYF
-,TRBV5-1,-,TRBJ2-1,TGCGCCAGCAGCCCCGCCGAGCCTAACAATGAGCAGTTCTTC,CASSPAEPNNEQFF
few,TRBV5-1,-,TRBJ2-2,TGCGCCAGCAGCTTACAAGACACCGGGGAGCTGTTTTTT,CASSLQDTGELFF
-,TRBV2,-,TRBJ2-1,TGTGCCAGCAGTGCCCCACAGGGAAATGAGCAGTTCTTC,CASSAPQGNEQFF
-,TRBV6-5,-,TRBJ2-7,TGTGCCAGCAGTTATGGCGTCGGAGGCCTATACTACGAGCAGTACTTC,CASSYGVGGLYYEQYF
few,TRBV30,TRBD1,TRBJ1-3,TGTGCCTGGATGGGACAGGGGGCATTAGGCAACACCATATATTTT,CAWMGQGALGNTIYF
-,TRBV6-5,TRBD2,TRBJ2-5,TGTGCCAGCAGTCTAGCGGGAGGGCCATTGGAGACCCAGTACTTC,CASSLAGGPLETQYF
-,TRBV11-2,-,TRBJ2-2,TGTGCCAGCAGCTGGGACTCTTTCACCGGGGAGCTGTTTTTT,CASSWDSFTGELFF
-,TRBV28,-,TRBJ2-1,TGTGCCAGCAGTAATCCCGGGTACCAGAGCAATGAGCAGTTCTTC,CASSNPGYQSNEQFF
-,TRBV5-1,-,TRBJ1-1,TGCGCCAGCAGCTTGTCCGGAGCGACGAACACTGAAGCTTTCTTT,CASSLSGATNTEAFF
-,TRBV9,-,TRBJ1-2,TGTGCCAGCAGCGTAGTACAGGGCCATGGCTACACCTTC,CASSVVQGHGYTF
few,TRBV10-3,-,TRBJ2-1,TGTGCCACCCGCGGGGCAAGCCATCGTGAGCAGTTCTTC,CATRGASHREQFF
-,TRBV6-2/TRBV6-3,TRBD2,TRBJ2-7,TGTGCCAGCAGTCCATGGGGACTAGCGGGAGGCTCTTCTTCGTACGAGCAGTACTTC,CASSPWGLAGGSSSYEQYF
-,TRBV6-5,-,TRBJ1-1,TGTGCCAGCAGGGACAGCGAGAACACTGAAGCTTTCTTT,CASRDSENTEAFF
-,TRBV13,-,TRBJ2-5,TGTGCCAGCAGCTTAAACAGGTTTGAGACCCAGTACTTC,CASSLNRFETQYF
few,TRBV18,-,TRBJ1-2,TGTGCATCCCACGAGGGTGGGGAGTCTGGCTACACCTTC,CASHEGGESGYTF
-,TRBV5-1,TRBD2,TRBJ2-3,TGCGCCAGCAGCTCTAGCGGCCGCACAGATACGCAGTATTTT,CASSSSGRTDTQYF
-,TRBV7-9,TRBD2,TRBJ2-1,TGTGCCAGCAGACGGGGGACTAGCGGGAGTAGTTACAATGAGCAGTTCTTC,CASRRGTSGSSYNEQFF
-,TRBV29-1,-,TRBJ2-7,TGCAGCGTTGCCGGTCCCTACGAGCAGTACTTC,CSVAGPYEQYF
-,TRBV14,TRBD1,TRBJ2-5,TGTGCCAGCAGCCAGAGACTCCGGGACAGTTCCCAAGAGACCCAGTACTTC,CASSQRLRDSSQETQYF
-,TRBV5-1,TRBD2,TRBJ2-1,TGCGCCAGCACCAAAGCGGGAGGGCCGGGTGAGCAGTTCTTC,CASTKAGGPGEQFF
-,TRBV6-5,-,TRBJ2-7,TGTGCCAGCGGCCGGGGGGACACCGCCTACGAGCAGTACTTC,CASGRGDTAYEQYF
few,TRBV7-2,-,TRBJ1-1,TGTGCCAGCAGCTTAGCGTGGACAGTGAACACTGAAGCTTTCTTT,CASSLAWTVNTEAFF
-,TRBV6-5,TRBD1,TRBJ2-7,TGTGCCAGTACCGGGACAGTTACCTACGAGCAGTACTTC,CASTGTVTYEQYF
-,TRBV6-1,TRBD2,TRBJ2-1,TGTGCCAGCAGTGAGGGGACTAGCGGGTCTAATGAGCAGTTCTTC,CASSEGTSGSNEQFF
-,TRBV20-1,-,TRBJ2-5,TGCAGTGCTACCACTCAAGAGACCCAGTACTTC,CSATTQETQYF
once,TRBV9,TRBD2,TRBJ2-5,TGTGCCAGCAGCGTAGCGGGACTAGTTCCGGAGACCCAGTACTTC,CASSVAGLVPETQYF
-,TRBV11-2,-,TRBJ2-2,TGTGCCAGCAGCAGGCGCGGGAACACCGGGGAGCTGTTTTTT,CASSRRGNTGELFF
-,TRBV18,-,TRBJ2-5,TGTGCCAGCTCACCACCAACGGGGGGCAGGGAGACCCAGTACTTC,CASSPPTGGRETQYF
-,TRBV2,-,TRBJ1-5,TGTGCCAGCAGTGAAGGCGGTAATCAGCCCCAGCATTTT,CASSEGGNQPQHF
-,TRBV30,TRBD2,TRBJ2-1,TGTGCCTGGAGCCTAGCGGGAGATTTAGATGAGCAGTTCTTC,CAWSLAGDLDEQFF
-,TRBV12-3/TRBV12-4,-,TRBJ2-3,TGTGCCAGCAGCCACTCAGATACGCAGTATTTT,CASSHSDTQYF
-,TRBV7-9,TRBD1,TRBJ1-1,TGTGCCAGCAGCGCATGGACAGGGCCCCTTGAAGCTTTCTTT,CASSAWTGPLEAFF
-,TRBV7-3,-,TRBJ2-3,TGTGCCAGCAGCTTACAGGGGACAGATACGCAGTATTTT,CASSLQGTDTQYF
-,TRBV12-3/TRBV12-4,-,TRBJ1-5,TGTGCCAGCAGAAGGACAGACTATCAGCCCCAGCATTTT,CASRRTDYQPQHF
-,TRBV6-6,-,TRBJ1-1,TGTGCCAGCAGTTACGGGCCGGAGAACACTGAAGCTTTCTTT,CASSYGPENTEAFF
-,TRBV27,TRBD1,TRBJ2-5,TGTGCCAGCAGTTTAGACCGTAACAGGGGGCAAGAGACCCAGTACTTC,CASSLDRNRGQETQYF
-,TRBV6-6,TRBD1,TRBJ1-5,TGTGCCAGCGAGGGACAGGGGATCAATCAGCCCCAGCATTTT,CASEGQGINQPQHF
once,TRBV20-1,TRBD1,TRBJ2-7,TGCAGTGCTAGTGACAGGGGGCCAGCCGAGCAGTACTTC,CSASDRGPAEQYF
-,TRBV7-9,-,TRBJ2-5,TGTGCCAGCAGCTTGGCGGGATCCCAAGAGACCCAGTACTTC,CASSLAGSQETQYF
-,TRBV6-5,-,TRBJ2-7,TGTGCCAGCAGACCGCTTAGCTCCTACGAGCAGTACTTC,CASRPLSSYEQYF